The 2 T cell receptor beta chains in this list originate from one sample, sequenced in a study of blood T cell repertoires in COVID-19. Produced via immunoSEQ multiplex PCR; TCRdb's table is partial and in-frame only. The data contain around 60,000 clones, roughly two thirds of them singletons. The specimen was peripheral blood. The origin of the receptors is a woman between 65 and 79 years old with COVID-19, enrolled during active disease.

V and J are TRBV19 and TRBJ2-1; 10 nucleotides align to TRBD1. V shed 6 bases, J shed 7 bases, and the junction held 9 bases outside the gene matches. The CDR3 is made up of 15 amino acids. The germline V gene has CDR1 LNHDA and CDR2 SQIVND (reference sequence). CDR3 in amino acids: CASRGGTGAKNEQFF. CDR3 bases: TGTGCCAGTAGGGGGGGGACAGGGGCGAAGAATGAGCAGTTCTTC.

The chain couples TRBV5-8 to TRBJ2-5; 7 nucleotides agree with TRBD2. This CDR3 has 16 amino acids. The V and J ends lost 0 bases and 2 bases, in that order; junction bases with no gene match: 7. CDR1 SGHTS and CDR2 YDEGEE come from the germline V gene. CDR3 sequence reads: CASSLGIGEGQETQYF. CDR3 nucleotides: TGTGCCAGCAGCTTGGGGATCGGGGAGGGTCAAGAGACCCAGTACTTC.